A selection of T cell receptor beta chains follows, all from one sample in a study of siplizumab effects on memory and regulatory T cells. Assay: immunoSEQ multiplex PCR; the TCRdb copy retains only in-frame clones and omits some. The sample has about 82,000 clones, about 91% seen once. The sequenced sample was Tregs sorted from blood. The receptor set was obtained from a human donor in good health. Each CDR3 is given with its conserved first and last residue. The D gene is left open where the match is weak. The size field is filled for only some rows; it gives once, few, many or a size class.

clone size	V gene	J gene	D gene	CDR3 protein	CDR3 DNA
NA	TRBV29-1	TRBJ2-2	TRBD2	CSARPTSGGPSQLFF	TGCAGCGCCCGTCCGACTAGCGGGGGACCCAGTCAGCTGTTTTTT
NA	TRBV20-1	TRBJ1-1	NA	CSASWDEAFF	TGCAGTGCTAGTTGGGATGAAGCTTTCTTT
NA	TRBV19	TRBJ1-5	NA	CASSIIGQGVYKQPQHF	TGTGCCAGTAGTATAATCGGGCAGGGAGTTTACAAGCAGCCCCAGCATTTT
NA	TRBV19	TRBJ1-2	NA	CASTPAGRGGYGYTF	TGTGCCAGTACCCCAGCGGGCCGCGGGGGCTATGGCTACACCTTC
NA	TRBV27	TRBJ1-5	NA	CASKEGTYSNQPQHF	TGTGCCAGCAAAGAGGGGACTTATAGCAATCAGCCCCAGCATTTT
few	TRBV5-1	TRBJ2-5	TRBD2	CASSLGAGGHETQYF	TGCGCCAGCAGCTTGGGAGCGGGGGGGCACGAGACCCAGTACTTC
NA	TRBV7-2	TRBJ2-1	TRBD2	CASSRAGTSGGVYNEQFF	TGTGCCAGCAGCCGAGCCGGGACTAGCGGGGGGGTGTACAATGAGCAGTTCTTC
NA	TRBV5-1	TRBJ2-7	TRBD2	CASSIAGGFGEQYF	TGCGCCAGCAGCATAGCGGGGGGGTTTGGCGAGCAGTACTTC
NA	TRBV28	TRBJ2-5	NA	CASSAETQYF	TGTGCCAGCAGCGCGGAGACCCAGTACTTC
NA	TRBV5-4	TRBJ1-2	NA	CASTNPSAGYTF	TGTGCCAGCACAAACCCTTCCGCGGGCTACACCTTC
NA	TRBV6-5	TRBJ2-1	NA	CASSYLPGGGYNEQFF	TGTGCCAGCAGTTACCTCCCCGGAGGGGGATACAATGAGCAGTTCTTC
NA	TRBV12-5	TRBJ2-5	TRBD2	CASGLVKGGGPSYQETQYF	TGTGCTAGTGGTTTGGTAAAAGGCGGGGGGCCCTCTTACCAAGAGACCCAGTACTTC
NA	TRBV7-9	TRBJ2-1	TRBD2	CASRHNWLAGDNEQFF	TGTGCCAGCAGACACAACTGGCTAGCGGGGGACAATGAGCAGTTCTTC
NA	TRBV10-2	TRBJ2-5	TRBD2	CASRGLAQETQYF	TGCGCCAGCAGGGGACTAGCTCAAGAGACCCAGTACTTC
NA	TRBV19	TRBJ1-3	NA	CASSRASGNTIYF	TGTGCCAGTAGTAGAGCCTCTGGAAACACCATATATTTT
NA	TRBV10-3	TRBJ2-7	NA	CAISEGAGSLGEQYF	TGTGCCATCAGTGAGGGGGCAGGGAGTCTGGGCGAGCAGTACTTC
NA	TRBV19	TRBJ2-3	NA	CASSAGTVFTDTQYF	TGTGCCAGTAGTGCTGGGACTGTCTTCACAGATACGCAGTATTTT
NA	TRBV7-3	TRBJ2-1	NA	CASSVGGDEQFF	TGTGCCAGCAGCGTCGGGGGTGATGAGCAGTTCTTC